Listed below are T cell receptor beta chains from one sample, sequenced in a study of T cells in Graves' hyperthyroidism and ophthalmopathy. TCRdb reprocessed the multiplex PCR reads with MiXCR, giving one entry per CDR3 protein. Here the sample spans roughly 700,000 distinct CDR3 sequences, roughly a third being singletons. Sample: blood. These receptors were taken from a woman aged 40 to 55 with Graves' hyperthyroidism. CDR3s include the opening cysteine and the closing phenylalanine or tryptophan. The D gene is left open where the match is weak. A row's size may be missing; if present it is once, few, many or a size class.

j_gene | abundance | v_gene | d_gene | CDR3nt | CDR3aa
TRBJ2-1 | NA | TRBV5-4 | TRBD2 | TGTGCCAGCAGCTTCCAGCGGGAGACCAATGAGCAGTTCTTC | CASSFQRETNEQFF
TRBJ1-6 | NA | TRBV7-2 | TRBD1 | TGTGCCAGCAGCTTACAGGGGGCCCTGAATTCACCCCTCCACTTT | CASSLQGALNSPLHF
TRBJ1-1 | few | TRBV28 | NA | TGTGCCAGCAGTGCCAGGGGATCGGGGAGTACTGAAGCTTTCTTT | CASSARGSGSTEAFF
TRBJ2-5 | NA | TRBV20-1 | NA | TGCAGTGCTAGCTCGCGAGGTGGAGAGACCCAGTACTTC | CSASSRGGETQYF
TRBJ1-1 | many | TRBV25-1 | NA | TGTGCCAGCCGTTTACCTTCAGGTGCTGAAGCTTTCTTT | CASRLPSGAEAFF
TRBJ1-1 | many | TRBV12-3/TRBV12-4 | TRBD1 | TGTGCCAGCAGCTTTGACAGGGAGGGGGGTGAAGCTTTCTTT | CASSFDREGGEAFF
TRBJ1-5 | NA | TRBV15 | NA | TGTGCCACCAGCGGGACTAGGGGTCAGCCCCAGCATTTT | CATSGTRGQPQHF
TRBJ1-4 | many | TRBV7-6 | TRBD1 | TGTGCCAGCAGCTTAGCGGACAGGGAAAATGAAAAACTGTTTTTT | CASSLADRENEKLFF
TRBJ2-2 | NA | TRBV2 | NA | TGTGCCAGCATATCCGGCCGCACCATCGCGAACACCGGGGAGCTGTTTTTT | CASISGRTIANTGELFF
TRBJ2-2 | few | TRBV5-1 | NA | TGCGCCAGCAGCGTGTTAGGCACCGGGGAGCTGTTTTTT | CASSVLGTGELFF
TRBJ1-3 | few | TRBV19 | NA | TGTGCCAGTAGTACAGCAGCAAACTCTGGAAACACCATATATTTT | CASSTAANSGNTIYF
TRBJ1-4 | few | TRBV20-1 | NA | TGCAGTGCTCCTACCTGGGGCCGGGGTGAAAAACTGTTTTTT | CSAPTWGRGEKLFF
TRBJ1-3 | few | TRBV27 | NA | TGTGCCAGCAGGGGTGGCATCTCTGGAAACACCATATATTTT | CASRGGISGNTIYF
TRBJ2-2 | many | TRBV7-2 | TRBD1 | TGTGCCAGCAGCTCGGGGACAGTGAACACCGGGGAGCTGTTTTTT | CASSSGTVNTGELFF
TRBJ2-7 | once | TRBV7-9 | TRBD2 | TGTGCCAGCTCACCACCAGGGAGCGGGAGAGGCTACGAGCAGTACTTC | CASSPPGSGRGYEQYF
TRBJ2-5 | many | TRBV5-6 | TRBD1 | TGTGCCAGCAGCTTGTTGACAGGGGCAGGCAATCAGCCCCAGTACTTC | CASSLLTGAGNQPQYF
TRBJ2-7 | few | TRBV10-3 | TRBD1 | TGTGCCAGCAGTTACGGGGTGGGGGAAAAGGGACAGACAAGCTACGAGCAGTACTTC | CASSYGVGEKGQTSYEQYF
TRBJ1-1 | NA | TRBV10-3 | NA | TGTGCCATCAGTGACGCGAGGTCGCGAGCTTTCTTT | CAISDARSRAFF
TRBJ2-7 | NA | TRBV3-1 | TRBD1 | TGTGCCAGCAGCCAACCTTGGGACAGGAGTAGTTCGGAGCAGTACTTC | CASSQPWDRSSSEQYF
TRBJ1-2 | NA | TRBV5-4 | TRBD1 | TGTGCCAGCAGCTTGGGGGGACAGCCCCTATTC | CASSLGGQPLF
TRBJ2-2 | few | TRBV11-2 | TRBD1 | TGTGCCAGCAGCCCGGGACAGAAATATTACACCGGGGAGCTGTTTTTT | CASSPGQKYYTGELFF
TRBJ2-3 | NA | TRBV7-9 | NA | TGTGCCAGCAGCTTGGACCTGGGAGATACGCAGTATTTT | CASSLDLGDTQYF
TRBJ2-5 | NA | TRBV9 | TRBD2 | TGTGCCAGCAGCGTAGCTCTACTAGCGGGAGATAAAGAGACCCAGTACTTC | CASSVALLAGDKETQYF
TRBJ2-7 | many | TRBV20-1 | NA | TGCAGTGCTAGTATCGGTGAGCAGTACTTC | CSASIGEQYF
TRBJ2-7 | many | TRBV29-1 | NA | TGCAGCGCTGAGGGACCGACTACCTACGAGCAGTACTTC | CSAEGPTTYEQYF
TRBJ1-2 | NA | TRBV20-1 | TRBD1 | TGCAGTGCTAGGGACAAGGGACAGGGGGCGCGAGGCTACACCTTC | CSARDKGQGARGYTF
TRBJ1-6 | many | TRBV10-3 | NA | TGTGCCATCAGTGAGTCGGCGCTAAGAGATAATTCACCCCTCCACTTT | CAISESALRDNSPLHF
TRBJ1-2 | many | TRBV9 | NA | TGTGCCAGCAGCCCTACGACGGATGGGGGCTATGGCTACACCTTC | CASSPTTDGGYGYTF
TRBJ2-2 | NA | TRBV7-2 | TRBD2 | TGTGCCAGCAGCTTAAACGCGGTAGCGGGAAGTGGGACCGGGGAGCTGTTTTTT | CASSLNAVAGSGTGELFF
TRBJ2-5 | NA | TRBV24-1 | NA | TGTGCCACCAGTGGGACGGGGGACGGAGAGGCCCAGTACTTC | CATSGTGDGEAQYF
TRBJ1-1 | NA | TRBV12-3/TRBV12-4 | NA | TGTGCCAGCAGTGTCCGGGACGGGACTGAAGCTTTCTTT | CASSVRDGTEAFF
TRBJ2-5 | NA | TRBV6-1 | NA | TGTGCCTGCCGCCGGCAGCTTTGGACCGAGGAGACCCAGTACTTC | CACRRQLWTEETQYF
TRBJ2-7 | few | TRBV4-3 | TRBD2 | TGCGCCAGCAGCCAAGGGTTCGGGGGGGGCGCCCACGAGCAGTACTTC | CASSQGFGGGAHEQYF
TRBJ2-7 | many | TRBV10-3 | TRBD2 | TGTGCCATCAGTGAGTTTAGCGGGGCCTCCTACGAGCAGTACTTC | CAISEFSGASYEQYF
TRBJ1-4 | NA | TRBV7-2 | NA | TGTGCCAGCAGCCTAAGGGTGCCGGCCTGGGCAACTAATGAAAAACTGTTTTTT | CASSLRVPAWATNEKLFF
TRBJ1-6 | many | TRBV7-2 | NA | TGTGCCAGCAGCTTAGAGGCGGATTCACCCCTCCACTTT | CASSLEADSPLHF
TRBJ2-3 | NA | TRBV7-2 | NA | TGTGCCAGCAGCTTGGGATTTAGTGAGGATACGCAGTATTTT | CASSLGFSEDTQYF
TRBJ1-6 | NA | TRBV7-8 | NA | TGTGCCAGCAGCCCGTATTTGGGCGGGATAAATAATTCACCCCTCCACTTT | CASSPYLGGINNSPLHF
TRBJ1-2 | NA | TRBV10-2 | NA | TGCGCCAGCAGTGAGCATCCTGCTAACTATGGCTACACCTTC | CASSEHPANYGYTF
TRBJ1-1 | many | TRBV7-2 | TRBD1 | TGTGCCAGCAGCCCAACAGGGGTCTACACTGAAGCTTTCTTT | CASSPTGVYTEAFF
TRBJ2-7 | NA | TRBV11-2 | TRBD1 | TGTGCCAGCAGCTCGTTCCGGGACAGGGGGAAGAGGGAGCAGTACTTC | CASSSFRDRGKREQYF
TRBJ2-1 | NA | TRBV19 | NA | TGTGCCAGTAGTAGCGAGGTGGGTGAGCAGTTCTTC | CASSSEVGEQFF
TRBJ2-5 | NA | TRBV25-1 | NA | TGTGCCAGCAGTGAATTGGGGCTGGATGACCAAGAGACCCAGTACTTC | CASSELGLDDQETQYF
TRBJ1-1 | many | TRBV6-5 | NA | TGTGCCAGCAGTGCGGATACCCTGAACACTGAAGCTTTCTTT | CASSADTLNTEAFF
TRBJ2-5 | many | TRBV20-1 | NA | TGCAGTGCAAACCGGGACATGGACTCGGAGACCCAGTACTTC | CSANRDMDSETQYF
TRBJ1-2 | NA | TRBV20-1 | NA | TGCAGTGCTAAGGGGGGCGACTATGGCTACACCTTC | CSAKGGDYGYTF
TRBJ1-1 | NA | TRBV20-1 | NA | TGCAGTGCCGCGTTAGGGGTGGAGACTGAAGCTTTCTTT | CSAALGVETEAFF
TRBJ2-7 | NA | TRBV7-2 | NA | TGTGCCAGCAGCTTAGGCAAAATCTACGAGCAGTACTTC | CASSLGKIYEQYF
TRBJ1-1 | NA | TRBV7-9 | NA | TGTGCCAGCAGCTTAGCGGGGGCAGCCGACCTAATAGCTTTCTTT | CASSLAGAADLIAFF
TRBJ1-1 | NA | TRBV10-3 | NA | TGTGCCATCAGTGCCGAGGGAACGAACACTGGAGCTTTCTTT | CAISAEGTNTGAFF
TRBJ1-6 | NA | TRBV7-9 | NA | TGTGCCAGCAGCCCTGACAGCTCCTATAATTTACCCCTCCACTTT | CASSPDSSYNLPLHF
TRBJ2-2 | NA | TRBV19 | TRBD1 | TGTGCCAGCAGCTCCCCCGGGACAGGGTGGAGCACCGGGGAGCTGTTTTTT | CASSSPGTGWSTGELFF
TRBJ1-1 | many | TRBV25-1 | NA | TGTGCCAGCAGTGAACAGGTGAACACTGAAGCTTTCTTT | CASSEQVNTEAFF